The clone carrying this T cell receptor beta chain was recorded once. Clones were sequenced by immunoSEQ multiplex PCR, and TCRdb holds only the in-frame ones, with some missing. The sample carries under 350,000 clones, approximately 82% recorded once. Germline CDR1 is LGHDT and CDR2 is YNNKEL (reference sequence). The CDR3 extends over 17 amino acids. J was trimmed by 0 bases and V by 2 bases; bases with no gene match: 6. These data belong to a study of blood T cell repertoires in COVID-19. Specimen: peripheral blood. The TCR originated in a man aged 55 to 70 who had recovered from COVID-19. This rearrangement joins TRBV3-1 (or the pseudogene TRBV3-2) to TRBJ2-2, with 7 bases matching TRBD2. The CDR3 loop is CASSQPSGVSNTGELFF. For the CDR3, the DNA is TGTGCCAGCAGCCAACCCAGCGGGGTTTCGAACACCGGGGAGCTGTTTTTT.